This is a list of T cell receptor beta chains from one sample in a study of blood T cell repertoires in COVID-19. Here immunoSEQ multiplex PCR was the method, and the copy in TCRdb shows in-frame clones only, minus some. The table has around 20,000 clones, roughly 89% seen once; the top ten hold roughly 10%. Sequences were obtained from peripheral blood. These receptor sequences come from a human donor in a cohort sampled during active COVID-19. CDR3s include the opening cysteine and the closing phenylalanine or tryptophan. Each record gives: D gene, CDR3 length, J gene, clone size, V gene, CDR3 DNA, CDR3 protein. A D gene is named only where the DNA matches it firmly. Not all rows give a size; the values are once, few, many and, for expanded clones, a class.

NA,13,TRBJ2-7,NA,TRBV12-3/TRBV12-4,TGTGCCAGCAGTCCCAGCGGCTCCTACGAGCAGTACTTC,CASSPSGSYEQYF
TRBD2,15,TRBJ2-7,NA,TRBV4-1,TGCGCCAGCAGCCGAGAACTAGCGACTGGCTACGAGCAGTACTTC,CASSRELATGYEQYF
NA,15,TRBJ1-3,NA,TRBV9,TGTGCCAGCAGCGTAGCGGCGGGGTTTCGGAACACCATATATTTT,CASSVAAGFRNTIYF
TRBD2,13,TRBJ2-1,NA,TRBV13,TGTGCCAGCAGCTTACGAGCGGGAGGTGAGCAGTTCTTC,CASSLRAGGEQFF
TRBD1,15,TRBJ2-1,NA,TRBV7-9,TGTGCCAGCAGCCCGGGACAGGTCTCCTACAATGAGCAGTTCTTC,CASSPGQVSYNEQFF
TRBD1,17,TRBJ1-1,NA,TRBV18,TGTGCCAGCTCACCACGGGAACCGGGACAGGGGGCCACTGAAGCTTTCTTT,CASSPREPGQGATEAFF
TRBD2,16,TRBJ2-7,NA,TRBV19,TGTGCCAGTAGTATGGAGACTAGCGGGAACTCCTACGAGCAGTACTTC,CASSMETSGNSYEQYF
NA,13,TRBJ1-5,NA,TRBV12-3/TRBV12-4,TGTGCCAGCAGTTTCGGGAGCAATCAGCCCCAGCATTTT,CASSFGSNQPQHF
TRBD2,16,TRBJ2-3,once,TRBV9,TGTGCCAGCAGCCCCAGCCTAGCGGGATATGGAGATACGCAGTATTTT,CASSPSLAGYGDTQYF
TRBD1,16,TRBJ2-2,NA,TRBV5-1,TGCGCCAGCATCTTAGAGACAGGGGCGAACACCGGGGAGCTGTTTTTT,CASILETGANTGELFF
NA,15,TRBJ2-7,few,TRBV3-1/TRBV3-2,TGTGCCAGCTTTCGCACAGGGACCCTTACGAACGAGCAGTACTTC,CASFRTGTLTNEQYF
TRBD1,15,TRBJ2-1,NA,TRBV9,TGTGCCAGCAGCACCAGGGACAGCGGCTGGAATGAGCAGTTCTTC,CASSTRDSGWNEQFF
TRBD2,15,TRBJ2-1,once,TRBV5-1,TGCGCCAGCAGCTTGACGTTAGCGGGACACAATGAGCAGTTCTTC,CASSLTLAGHNEQFF
NA,14,TRBJ2-2,NA,TRBV5-1,TGCGCCAGCAGAACAGGGTTGGGCACCGGGGAGCTGTTTTTT,CASRTGLGTGELFF
NA,17,TRBJ1-1,NA,TRBV3-1/TRBV3-2,TGTGCCAGCAGTTCCCCTAGGACCAGGAGGGGTGGAACTGAAGCTTTCTTT,CASSSPRTRRGGTEAFF
TRBD2,16,TRBJ2-1,NA,TRBV9,TGTGCCAGCAGCCAATTAGCGGGAGAGTATGGGAATGAGCAGTTCTTC,CASSQLAGEYGNEQFF
NA,13,TRBJ1-1,NA,TRBV30,TGTGCCTGGAAGTACAAGTCGAACACTGAAGCTTTCTTT,CAWKYKSNTEAFF
TRBD2,17,TRBJ2-1,NA,TRBV27,TGTGCCAGCAGTTTATCGAGGCTAGCGGGAGACTCTTATGAGCAGTTCTTC,CASSLSRLAGDSYEQFF
TRBD2,14,TRBJ2-3,once,TRBV5-1,TGCGCCAGCACACTCAGCGGGGTCACAGATACGCAGTATTTT,CASTLSGVTDTQYF
NA,20,TRBJ1-4,NA,TRBV9,TGTGCCAGCAGCGTAGAGGCTTCCGGGACTGCCACCCCCGAGCGTGAAAAACTGTTTTTT,CASSVEASGTATPEREKLFF
TRBD2,20,TRBJ2-6,NA,TRBV4-2,TGTGCCAGCAGCCAAGATCGTATACGCGGGAGATCATCTGGGGCCAACGTCCTGACTTTC,CASSQDRIRGRSSGANVLTF
NA,14,TRBJ1-5,NA,TRBV3-1/TRBV3-2,TGTGCCAGCAGCCTTACGGGGGGCGGGCAGCCCCAGCATTTT,CASSLTGGGQPQHF
NA,17,TRBJ2-4,NA,TRBV7-9,TGTGCCAGCAGCTTAGCGTTGGACACTATAGCCAAAAACATTCAGTACTTC,CASSLALDTIAKNIQYF
TRBD2,15,TRBJ2-1,NA,TRBV6-5,TGTGCCAGCAGCCTATACGGACTAGCTATCAATGAGCAGTTCTTC,CASSLYGLAINEQFF
NA,18,TRBJ1-1,once,TRBV28,TGTGCCAGCAGTCTTGGAGGACCGGGAACGATGGGTTACACTGAAGCTTTCTTT,CASSLGGPGTMGYTEAFF
TRBD1,14,TRBJ1-2,NA,TRBV5-1,TGCGCCAGCAGCGACGGACAGGGGAACTATGGCTACACCTTC,CASSDGQGNYGYTF
NA,16,TRBJ1-6,NA,TRBV7-2,TGTGCCAGCAGCCCACGGACAGCCCCAAACCGTTCACCCCTCCACTTT,CASSPRTAPNRSPLHF
TRBD1,14,TRBJ2-7,few,TRBV5-1,TGCGCCAGCAGCCTAGGACAGGGCGCCTACGAGCAGTACTTC,CASSLGQGAYEQYF
TRBD2,16,TRBJ2-7,NA,TRBV11-2,TGTGCCAGCAGCGTTAGCGGGAGGCCCGGGGTCGGGGAGCAGTACTTC,CASSVSGRPGVGEQYF
TRBD1,14,TRBJ1-2,NA,TRBV6-2/TRBV6-3,TGTGCCAGCAGTTACGACGGGACAGGCTATGGCTACACCTTC,CASSYDGTGYGYTF
NA,14,TRBJ1-5,NA,TRBV7-8,TGTGCCAGCAGCTTAGGACAGTTCAATCAGCCCCAGCATTTT,CASSLGQFNQPQHF
TRBD2,18,TRBJ2-5,once,TRBV18,TGTGCCAGCTCCCCACTGGCGGGGACTAGTGGGTCGGGGGAGACCCAGTACTTC,CASSPLAGTSGSGETQYF
NA,16,TRBJ1-3,few,TRBV6-6,TGTGCCAGCAGTAAAGGGAAGGGGAACACTGGAAACACCATATATTTT,CASSKGKGNTGNTIYF
TRBD2,18,TRBJ2-5,NA,TRBV6-1,TGTGCCAGCAGTGCAGGCTCAGCTAGCGGGTTTTCGTTAGAGACCCAGTACTTC,CASSAGSASGFSLETQYF
NA,14,TRBJ1-5,NA,TRBV7-9,TGTGCCAGCAGCCCAGATTATAGCAATCAGCCCCAGCATTTT,CASSPDYSNQPQHF
TRBD2,13,TRBJ2-1,hyperexpanded,TRBV5-4,TGTGCCAGCGGGCTAGCGGGAGCCCATGAGCAGTTCTTC,CASGLAGAHEQFF
NA,15,TRBJ1-1,NA,TRBV5-1,TGCGCCAGCAGTAGGGGGACGATCTTGAACACTGAAGCTTTCTTT,CASSRGTILNTEAFF
NA,12,TRBJ1-2,NA,TRBV6-6,TGTGCCAGCAGTACAGGGCCCAATGGCTACACCTTC,CASSTGPNGYTF
NA,16,TRBJ1-4,NA,TRBV7-6,TGTGCCAGCAGCTTATTGCAGGGAGGAACTAATGAAAAACTGTTTTTT,CASSLLQGGTNEKLFF
TRBD1,15,TRBJ1-2,NA,TRBV19,TGTGCCAGTAGTACCCCGGGACAGGGGGCGCAGGGCTACACCTTC,CASSTPGQGAQGYTF
NA,15,TRBJ2-7,NA,TRBV7-2,TGTGCCAGCAGCTTAGCGCTAGAAAGCTCCTACGAGCAGTACTTC,CASSLALESSYEQYF
TRBD2,15,TRBJ2-5,NA,TRBV7-9,TGTGCCAGTTCACGACAGCGGGAGCTGTTAGAGACCCAGTACTTC,CASSRQRELLETQYF